This T cell receptor (beta chain) was recovered during a study of blood T cell repertoires in COVID-19. Study-wide context: Sources were T cells, B-cell-depleted T cells, or PBMCs; the material itself was cDNA or gDNA.

This clone was observed a single time. The CDR3 consists of 16 residues. J was trimmed by 4 bases and V by 3 bases; bases with no gene match: 5. Germline V gene sequence: CDR1 SGHTS, CDR2 YDEGEE. Clones were read by immunoSEQ multiplex PCR, and TCRdb kept only the in-frame ones, dropping some. The sample holds around 270,000 clones, more than 85% seen once. The chain combines TRBV5-8 with TRBJ2-1; 12 nucleotides match TRBD2. This TCR was recovered from a man between 40 and 49 years old with acute or convalescent COVID-19. The sample comprised peripheral blood. CDR3 sequence: CASSSSGGALYNEQFF. The CDR3 nucleotides read TGTGCCAGCAGCTCTAGCGGGGGGGCTCTTTACAATGAGCAGTTCTTC.